A selection of T cell receptor beta chains follows, all from one sample in a study of T cell responses to AZD1222 COVID-19 vaccine. Generated by immunoSEQ multiplex PCR, the TCRdb table keeps only in-frame clones and is missing some. The table shows around 88,000 clones, with 80% to 90% occurring only once. The sample was peripheral blood, taken on day 0 of AZD1222 vaccination. All receptors come from an adult in good health. Both conserved end residues are part of each CDR3. D genes are given only for firm matches. The size of a clone is reported for some rows only, either as once, few or many, or as a class for expanded clones.

>NA|TRBJ1-2|TRBV2|NA
CASSEVRAGEGYGYTF
TGTGCCAGCAGTGAGGTTCGGGCAGGGGAAGGCTATGGCTACACCTTC
>NA|TRBJ2-1|TRBV4-3|NA
CASSQEGQRASYNEQFF
TGCGCCAGCAGCCAAGAGGGTCAGCGGGCGTCCTACAATGAGCAGTTCTTC
>TRBD1|TRBJ2-1|TRBV7-2|NA
CASSSDRGRLHEQFF
TGTGCCAGCAGCTCGGACAGGGGGCGCCTCCATGAGCAGTTCTTC
>TRBD1|TRBJ1-2|TRBV6-5|NA
CLAGTVTDYGYTF
TGTCTAGCAGGGACAGTAACTGACTATGGCTACACCTTC
>TRBD2|TRBJ2-7|TRBV6-2/TRBV6-3|NA
CASSYSAGGGEQYF
TGTGCCAGCAGTTACTCGGCGGGGGGTGGCGAGCAGTACTTC
>NA|TRBJ2-3|TRBV5-6|NA
CASSLGDRTSTDTQYF
TGTGCCAGCAGCTTGGGAGACAGGACTAGCACAGATACGCAGTATTTT
>TRBD1|TRBJ1-2|TRBV6-5|NA
CASSYGQGSYGYTF
TGTGCCAGCAGTTACGGACAGGGGTCTTATGGCTACACCTTC
>TRBD2|TRBJ2-7|TRBV9|once
CASSATGTNSYEQYF
TGTGCCAGCAGCGCCACCGGGACTAACTCCTACGAGCAGTACTTC
>NA|TRBJ1-2|TRBV6-5|NA
CASSPGQANYGYTF
TGTGCCAGCAGCCCGGGACAAGCGAACTATGGCTACACCTTC
>NA|TRBJ1-1|TRBV19|NA
CASTPGHRNTEAFF
TGTGCCAGTACTCCGGGACACCGAAACACTGAAGCTTTCTTT
>NA|TRBJ1-2|TRBV7-8|once
CASSESATGNYGYTF
TGTGCCAGCAGCGAAAGTGCGACGGGTAACTATGGCTACACCTTC
>NA|TRBJ1-6|TRBV25-1|NA
CASSRLGSYNSPLHF
TGTGCCAGCAGTCGATTAGGCTCCTATAATTCACCCCTCCACTTT
>NA|TRBJ1-4|TRBV10-3|NA
CAIRGETGREKLFF
TGTGCCATCAGGGGGGAGACTGGGCGTGAAAAACTGTTTTTT
>TRBD1|TRBJ2-7|TRBV28|once
CASTPDRGNEQYF
TGTGCCAGCACCCCGGACAGGGGAAACGAGCAGTACTTC
>NA|TRBJ1-1|TRBV5-1|once
CASSLVGQNTEAFF
TGCGCCAGCAGCTTGGTTGGACAGAACACTGAAGCTTTCTTT
>TRBD2|TRBJ2-5|TRBV3-1/TRBV3-2|NA
CASSQGTSGETQYF
TGTGCCAGCAGCCAAGGGACTAGTGGTGAGACCCAGTACTTC
>NA|TRBJ1-2|TRBV4-1|few
CASSQVAGNYGYTF
TGCGCCAGCAGCCAAGTTGCAGGGAACTATGGCTACACCTTC
>TRBD1|TRBJ1-2|TRBV2|NA
CARLPTGQGRDGYTF
TGTGCCAGGCTGCCGACGGGACAGGGGAGGGATGGCTACACCTTC
>NA|TRBJ1-5|TRBV4-3|NA
CASSQERAGNQPQHF
TGCGCCAGCAGCCAAGAGCGAGCGGGTAATCAGCCCCAGCATTTT
>NA|TRBJ1-1|TRBV28|NA
CASSPGGALGTEAFF
TGTGCCAGCAGTCCCGGAGGGGCACTAGGCACTGAAGCTTTCTTT
>NA|TRBJ2-3|TRBV4-2|NA
CASSQGAGQVTLDTQYF
TGTGCCAGCAGCCAAGGGGCGGGTCAGGTTACTCTAGATACGCAGTATTTT
>TRBD2|TRBJ2-2|TRBV11-2|once
CASTSGTSVTGELFF
TGTGCCAGCACCTCGGGGACTAGTGTGACCGGGGAGCTGTTTTTT
>NA|TRBJ2-7|TRBV11-1|NA
CASKNSVSGSYEQYF
TGTGCCAGCAAGAACAGCGTCTCGGGCTCCTACGAGCAGTACTTC
>TRBD1|TRBJ1-6|TRBV5-4|NA
CASSPGQGARDSPLHF
TGTGCCAGCAGCCCCGGGCAGGGGGCTCGGGATTCACCCCTCCACTTT
>NA|TRBJ1-5|TRBV3-1/TRBV3-2|few
CASSLTSGGNQPQHF
TGTGCCAGCAGCCTAACTTCGGGGGGTAATCAGCCCCAGCATTTT
>TRBD2|TRBJ2-1|TRBV10-2|NA
CASSEDPPNIAGGLKFF
TGCGCCAGCAGTGAGGACCCCCCAAATATAGCGGGGGGCCTTAAGTTCTTC
>TRBD2|TRBJ2-1|TRBV28|NA
CASSTPGTSGMNEQFF
TGTGCCAGCAGTACGCCCGGGACTAGCGGGATGAATGAGCAGTTCTTC
>NA|TRBJ2-5|TRBV18|NA
CASSPFGETQYF
TGTGCCAGCTCACCCTTCGGAGAGACCCAGTACTTC
>NA|TRBJ1-1|TRBV19|NA
CASRMGANTEAFF
TGTGCCAGTAGGATGGGGGCGAACACTGAAGCTTTCTTT
>NA|TRBJ2-2|TRBV24-1|NA
CATKGEPNTGELFF
TGTGCCACCAAAGGGGAGCCGAACACCGGGGAGCTGTTTTTT
>TRBD1|TRBJ2-1|TRBV6-4|NA
CASSVQPGQGGNEQFF
TGTGCCAGCAGTGTTCAACCGGGACAGGGAGGTAATGAGCAGTTCTTC
>TRBD1|TRBJ1-2|TRBV27|NA
CASSSSGTGRNYGYTF
TGTGCCAGCAGTTCATCCGGGACAGGGCGGAACTATGGCTACACCTTC
>NA|TRBJ1-4|TRBV11-2|NA
CASSFTAPNEKLFF
TGTGCCAGCAGCTTTACAGCCCCTAATGAAAAACTGTTTTTT